The next 12 T cell receptor beta chains were all read from a single sample in a study of T cell repertoires and HLA-DP antigens. These receptors' targets are unknown. The protocol was immunoSEQ multiplex PCR, while the TCRdb copy is restricted to in-frame clones and leaves out a portion. The sample consists of about 89,000 clones, 86% of them appearing once. Sequenced: CD4+ T cells from PBMCs. These receptors all stem from a man in his fifties or sixties in good health and CMV-seronegative.

This sequence joins TRBV11-2 and TRBJ2-1; 7 bases align to TRBD1. J was trimmed by 6 bases and V by 6 bases; bases with no gene match: 11. The germline gives CDR1 SGHAT, CDR2 FQNNGV. The CDR3 is 15 amino acids. This CDR3 is CASRRQGSALNEQFF. CDR3 DNA: TGTGCCAGCAGAAGACAGGGTTCGGCCCTCAATGAGCAGTTCTTC.

The CDR3 nucleotides are TGTGCCAGCAGCTCCTCTAGCGGGAGTGCCGGGGAGCTGTTTTTT. Protein sequence: CASSSSSGSAGELFF. The V gene is TRBV7-2, the J gene TRBJ2-2, with 10 bases aligning to TRBD2. V lost 4 bases and J lost 6; bases outside the gene matches: 5. Germline CDR1 reads SGHTA; CDR2 reads FQGNSA. The CDR3 totals 15 residues. The full variable domain, rest sourced from reference TRBV7-2 and TRBJ2-2, is GAGVSQSPSNKVTEKGKDVELRCDPISGHTALYWYRQSLGQGLEFLIYFQGNSAPDKSGLPSDRFSAERTGGSVSTLTIQRTQQEDSAVYLCASSSSSGSAGELFFGEGSRLTVL.

This chain links TRBV11-3 with TRBJ2-7, with D tentatively TRBD2 (6 bases). V gave up 1 base and J gave up 6 bases, with 16 bases separating them. CDR1 is SGHNT, CDR2 YENEEA, per germline. The CDR3 covers 15 residues. The CDR3: CASSLVGGSAGEQYF. CDR3 DNA: TGTGCCAGCAGCTTAGTTGGAGGGAGCGCTGGCGAGCAGTACTTC.

This chain links TRBV15 with TRBJ2-1, with 8 bases identical to TRBD2. V lost 0 bases and J lost 9; bases outside the gene matches: 13. Germline V CDR1 and CDR2: LNHNV, YYDKDF (reference sequence). This CDR3 region has 17 residues. CDR3 sequence reads: CATSRDLFGLAMGEQFF. The CDR3 DNA sequence: TGTGCCACCAGCAGAGATTTATTTGGACTAGCAATGGGTGAGCAGTTCTTC.

J is TRBJ1-1 and V is TRBV6-1; possible D gene TRBD1, 5 bases. The CDR3 is 15 amino acids. Trimming removed 1 base from V and 4 bases from J, with 13 bases in between. CDR1 and CDR2 (germline): MNHNS, SASEGT. CDR3 DNA sequence: TGTGCCAGCAGTGAAGTGGGAGCAGGGACCACTGAAGCTTTCTTT. Its translation: CASSEVGAGTTEAFF.

The chain combines TRBV7-9 with TRBJ1-1, with D unclear. The V gene's germline CDR1 is SEHNR and CDR2 FQNEAQ (reference sequence). Trimming cost V 1 base and J 1 base, with 10 bases left between them. The CDR3 covers 15 residues. The CDR3 spells CASSLGLGPNTEAFF. The CDR3, as DNA: TGTGCCAGCAGCTTAGGTCTGGGTCCGAACACTGAAGCTTTCTTT.

The rearrangement links TRBV6-5 to TRBJ2-3; D is undetermined. Trimming cost V 0 bases and J 5 bases, with 6 bases left between them. This CDR3 is 13 amino acids long. The germline V gene encodes CDR1 MNHEY and CDR2 SVGAGI. The CDR3 sequence: CASSYSRGDTQYF. CDR3 sequence (DNA): TGTGCCAGCAGTTACTCTCGTGGAGATACGCAGTATTTT.

The chain links TRBV7-2 to TRBJ2-5; TRBD1 or TRBD2 may be the D gene (6 bases each). Germline V gene lookup returns CDR1 SGHTA and CDR2 FQGNSA. There are 15 residues in the CDR3. V lost 1 base, J lost 7 bases, and 16 bases lay in between. CDR3 sequence: CASSLGSGALVTQYF. The DNA of the CDR3 is TGTGCCAGCAGCTTAGGCTCGGGGGCGTTGGTGACCCAGTACTTC. The full variable domain, rest sourced from reference TRBV7-2 and TRBJ2-5, is GAGVSQSPSNKVTEKGKDVELRCDPISGHTALYWYRQSLGQGLEFLIYFQGNSAPDKSGLPSDRFSAERTGGSVSTLTIQRTQQEDSAVYLCASSLGSGALVTQYFGPGTRLLVL.

The CDR3 is CSVEGREGLNEQFF. The CDR3 bases are TGCAGCGTTGAAGGGCGGGAGGGCCTAAATGAGCAGTTCTTC. The chain carries TRBV29-1 and TRBJ2-1; 9 positions match TRBD2. CDR1 SQVTM and CDR2 ANQGSEA come from the germline V gene. The V gene end was trimmed by 1 base and the J gene end by 7 bases; junction bases not matched to a gene: 5. This CDR3 spans 14 amino acids.

The chain uses TRBV4-3 and TRBJ1-2, with 10 bases identical to TRBD1. Trimming cost V 0 bases and J 14 bases; bases outside gene matches: 9. The CDR3 has 14 amino acids. CDR1 is LGHNA, CDR2 YSLEER, per germline. The CDR3 is CASSQDRDRGSWTF. The CDR3 nucleotides are TGCGCCAGCAGCCAAGATAGGGACAGGGGATCGTGGACCTTC.

J is TRBJ2-5 and V is TRBV9; tentative D call: TRBD2 (5 bases). CDR3 length: 13 residues. V was trimmed by 4 bases and J by 5 bases, leaving 12 bases between them. Germline CDR1 reads SGDLS; CDR2 reads YYNGEE. CDR3 in amino acids: CASSSGFLETQYF. For the CDR3, the DNA is TGTGCCAGCAGCTCGGGGTTTTTGGAGACCCAGTACTTC.

This clone was seen a few times. The chain couples TRBV11-2 to TRBJ1-2; no clear D gene. The germline V gene has CDR1 SGHAT and CDR2 FQNNGV. V was pared by 1 base and J by 4 bases, with 7 bases between. This CDR3 has 13 residues. The CDR3 nucleotides read TGTGCCAGCAGCTTAGGAACCAGCTATGGCTACACCTTC. Its translation: CASSLGTSYGYTF.